One sample yielded the 16 T cell receptor beta chains listed below, sequenced in a study of T cell responses to AZD1222 COVID-19 vaccine. The data were produced by immunoSEQ multiplex PCR, yet TCRdb's version contains in-frame clones alone and is incomplete. The data contain 95,000 to 150,000 clones, roughly 90% of them seen just once; the ten biggest clones take up about 1.1%. The material was peripheral blood, obtained on day 0 of AZD1222 vaccination. Receptor source: an adult in good health.

The chain uses TRBV5-1 and TRBJ1-6, with 7 bases matching TRBD1. Unmatched junction bases numbered 7, after V lost 4 bases and J lost 9 bases. Germline lookup yields CDR1 SGHRS and CDR2 YFSETQ. CDR3 length: 14 residues. The CDR3 here is CASSQQGIGSPLHF. The DNA for the CDR3 is TGCGCCAGCAGCCAACAGGGGATCGGTTCACCCCTCCACTTT.

The chain has TRBV5-6 and TRBJ2-5, with 8 bases identical to TRBD1. Trimming cost V 3 bases and J 5 bases; bases outside gene matches: 3. Germline CDR1 reads SGHDT; CDR2 reads YYEEEE. This CDR3 comprises 13 residues. The CDR3 region is CASSSDRDETQYF. The CDR3 nucleotides are TGTGCCAGCAGCTCGGACAGGGACGAGACCCAGTACTTC.

The rearrangement joins TRBV6-5 to TRBJ2-7; 9 bases match TRBD1. The CDR3 sequence is 13 residues long. CDR1 is MNHEY and CDR2 is SVGAGI in the germline V gene. Trimming took 6 bases from V and 5 from J; bases not matched to a gene: 5. The CDR3 region is CASRITGGNEQYF. CDR3 nucleotides: TGTGCCAGCAGAATCACAGGGGGCAACGAGCAGTACTTC.

The CDR3: CASSLDGRWREGEAFF. The CDR3, as DNA: TGTGCCAGCAGCTTAGATGGGCGGTGGAGGGAGGGTGAAGCTTTCTTT. V and J are TRBV7-3 and TRBJ1-1; D remains ambiguous. Germline CDR1 is SGHTA and CDR2 is FQGTGA. CDR3 length equals 16 residues. V lost 2 bases to trimming and J lost 7 bases, with 20 bases between them.

This chain uses TRBV5-4 with TRBJ2-7, with 7 nucleotides matching TRBD1. Germline CDR1 reads SGHNT; CDR2 reads YYREEE (reference sequence). The CDR3 consists of 14 residues. V trimming: 0 bases; J trimming: 2 bases; junction bases outside the gene matches: 2. The CDR3 here is CASSLGDRAYEQYF. CDR3 coding DNA: TGTGCCAGCAGCTTGGGTGACAGGGCCTACGAGCAGTACTTC.

The chain recombines TRBV5-1 with TRBJ2-2; D call uncertain. Trimming took off 1 base at V and 5 bases at J, with 12 bases between the two ends. Looked up from germline, CDR1 is SGHRS and CDR2 is YFSETQ. The CDR3 covers 15 residues. DNA of the CDR3: TGCGCCAGCAGCTTGTTTCTGCGGCAAACCGGGGAGCTGTTTTTT. This gives the protein CASSLFLRQTGELFF.

The CDR3 sequence: CASSSGTGNNSPLHF. The CDR3 DNA follows: TGTGCCAGCAGTTCCGGGACAGGGAATAATTCACCCCTCCACTTT. J is TRBJ1-6 and V is TRBV27; 9 bases agree with TRBD1. J was trimmed by 5 bases and V by 4 bases; bases with no gene match: 3. This CDR3 is built from 15 residues. The germline V gene encodes CDR1 MNHEY and CDR2 SMNVEV (reference sequence).

This clone turned up a few times. The rearrangement uses TRBV5-1 and TRBJ2-7, with D maybe TRBD1 (6 bases). The V and J ends lost 4 bases and 4 bases respectively, with 15 bases between them. CDR1 SGHRS and CDR2 YFSETQ come from the germline V gene. The CDR3 loop spans 14 amino acids. The CDR3 sequence is CASSVQGLGYEQYF. In DNA, the CDR3 is TGCGCCAGCAGCGTCCAGGGGCTTGGTTACGAGCAGTACTTC.

The rearrangement links TRBV24-1 to TRBJ2-1; TRBD1 matches at 8 bases. The V gene end was trimmed by 4 bases and the J gene end by 3 bases; junction bases not matched to a gene: 16. There are 19 residues in the CDR3. Looked up from germline, CDR1 is KGHDR and CDR2 is SFDVKD. Here the CDR3 reads CATSEDRGSSLWDYNEQFF. The CDR3 DNA follows: TGTGCCACCAGTGAAGACAGGGGATCCAGCCTTTGGGACTACAATGAGCAGTTCTTC.

This clone was seen a single time. Other DNA sequences from this sample encode an identical CDR3 as well. This chain uses TRBV20-1 with TRBJ1-2; D may be TRBD1 (6 bases). Per germline, CDR1 DFQATT and CDR2 SNEGSKA (reference sequence). The CDR3 is made up of 11 amino acids. Trimming cost V 3 bases and J 8 bases, with 10 bases left between them. CDR3 sequence: CSASRGGGYTF. The CDR3 nucleotides are TGCAGTGCTAGCAGGGGAGGAGGCTACACCTTC.

V is TRBV19 and J is TRBJ1-3; unclear D gene. CDR1 is LNHDA, CDR2 SQIVND, per germline (reference sequence). The CDR3 consists of 17 residues. Trimming left V 4 bases short and J 0 bases short, with 16 bases between. The CDR3 loop is CASSSYPGPGSGNTIYF. The CDR3 nucleotides read TGTGCCAGTAGTAGTTATCCGGGCCCTGGCTCTGGAAACACCATATATTTT.

The count of this clone is one. The CDR3 reads CASTQVYPPWDQPQHF. As DNA, the CDR3 is TGTGCCAGTACCCAAGTATATCCCCCTTGGGATCAGCCCCAGCATTTT. This chain connects TRBV19 to TRBJ1-5; D is undetermined. V lost 7 bases to trimming and J lost 5 bases, with 21 bases between them. Germline CDR1 LNHDA, CDR2 SQIVND (reference sequence). The CDR3 covers 16 residues.

The chain is built from TRBV9 and TRBJ2-7; the D gene could be TRBD1 or TRBD2 (5 bases each). V was cut by 0 bases and J by 6 bases, with 13 bases left in between. The germline V gene encodes CDR1 SGDLS and CDR2 YYNGEE. This CDR3 has 14 residues. Here the CDR3 reads CASSVAEGQGEQYF. In DNA form, the CDR3 reads TGTGCCAGCAGCGTAGCTGAGGGGCAAGGCGAGCAGTACTTC.

The chain couples TRBV19 to TRBJ1-4; TRBD1 is a possible D gene (6 bases). Trimming took 6 bases from V and 0 from J, leaving 8 bases between them. The length of the CDR3 is 14 residues. Per the germline V gene, CDR1 is LNHDA and CDR2 is SQIVND (reference sequence). CDR3 sequence reads: CASSRGATNEKLFF. In DNA, the CDR3 is TGTGCCAGTAGCAGGGGTGCAACTAATGAAAAACTGTTTTTT.

The chain joins TRBV7-3 to TRBJ2-3; 12 nucleotides line up with TRBD2. Germline loops: CDR1 SGHTA, CDR2 FQGTGA. The CDR3 totals 20 residues. With 3 bases clipped from V and 4 bases from J, the junction kept 17 bases outside the gene matches. Written as DNA, the CDR3 is TGTGCCAGCAGCTTGCTTGGGACTAGCGGGTCCTCATCCACGGCAGATACGCAGTATTTT. Its protein product is CASSLLGTSGSSSTADTQYF.

V is TRBV7-9 and J is TRBJ1-1; D gene ambiguous. The germline V gene encodes CDR1 SEHNR and CDR2 FQNEAQ (reference sequence). Trimming took off 4 bases at V and 1 base at J, with 7 bases between the two ends. This CDR3 is 13 amino acids long. CDR3 region: CASSSQWNTEAFF. DNA of the CDR3: TGTGCCAGCAGCTCACAGTGGAACACTGAAGCTTTCTTT.